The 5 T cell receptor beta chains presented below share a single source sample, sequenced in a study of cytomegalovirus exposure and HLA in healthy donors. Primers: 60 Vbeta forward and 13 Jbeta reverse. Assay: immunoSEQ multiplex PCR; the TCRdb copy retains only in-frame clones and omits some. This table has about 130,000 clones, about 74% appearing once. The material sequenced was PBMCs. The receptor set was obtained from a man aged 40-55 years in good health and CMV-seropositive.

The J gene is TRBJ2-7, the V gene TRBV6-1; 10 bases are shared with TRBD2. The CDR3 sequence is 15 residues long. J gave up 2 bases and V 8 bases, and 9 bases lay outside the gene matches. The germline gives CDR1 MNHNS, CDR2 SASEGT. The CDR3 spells CASGGEAGGPYEQYF. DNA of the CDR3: TGTGCCAGCGGAGGGGAAGCGGGAGGGCCCTACGAGCAGTACTTC.

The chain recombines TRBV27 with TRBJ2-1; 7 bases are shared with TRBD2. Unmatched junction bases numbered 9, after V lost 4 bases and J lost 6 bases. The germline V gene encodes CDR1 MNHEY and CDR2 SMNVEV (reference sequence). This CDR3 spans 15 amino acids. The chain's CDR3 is CASSSLGRRSNEQFF. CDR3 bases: TGTGCCAGCAGTTCCCTCGGGAGGAGAAGCAATGAGCAGTTCTTC.

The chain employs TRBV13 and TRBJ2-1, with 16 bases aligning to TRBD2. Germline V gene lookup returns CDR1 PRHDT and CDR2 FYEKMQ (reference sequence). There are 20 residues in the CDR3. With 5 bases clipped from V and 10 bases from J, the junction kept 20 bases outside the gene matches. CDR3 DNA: TGTGCCAGCAGCGAAGAGGGACTAGCGGGAGGGTATCAACTAAGATGGGAGCAGTTCTTC. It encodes CASSEEGLAGGYQLRWEQFF.

As DNA, the CDR3 is TGTGCCAGTAGTAGTTTTGGGACTAGCTCTCCGGTTCCCTACAATGAGCAGTTCTTC. Translated: CASSSFGTSSPVPYNEQFF. The chain joins TRBV19 to TRBJ2-1; 9 bases are shared with TRBD2. Germline assignment: CDR1 LNHDA and CDR2 SQIVND (reference sequence). With 4 bases clipped from V and 2 bases from J, the junction kept 15 bases outside the gene matches. The CDR3 is 19 residues long.

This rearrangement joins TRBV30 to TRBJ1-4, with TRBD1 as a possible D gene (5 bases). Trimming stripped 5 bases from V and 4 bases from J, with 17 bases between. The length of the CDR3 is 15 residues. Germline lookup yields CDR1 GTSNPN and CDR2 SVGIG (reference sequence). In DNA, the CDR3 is TGTGCCTGGTCGACGCCGGGACTGATTAATGAAAAACTGTTTTTT. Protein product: CAWSTPGLINEKLFF.